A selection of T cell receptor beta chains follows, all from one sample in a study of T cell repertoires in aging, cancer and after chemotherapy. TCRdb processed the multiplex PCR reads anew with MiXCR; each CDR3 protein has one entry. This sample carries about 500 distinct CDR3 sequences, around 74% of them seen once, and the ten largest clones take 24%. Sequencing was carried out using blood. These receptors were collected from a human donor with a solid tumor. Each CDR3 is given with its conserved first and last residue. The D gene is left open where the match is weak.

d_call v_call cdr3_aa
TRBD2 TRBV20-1 CSARDWGQAGGETQYF
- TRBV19 CASRMTKAEYF
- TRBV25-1 CASSDGDINYGYTF
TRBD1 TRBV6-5 CASRRQGGSYEQYF
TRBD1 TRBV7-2 CASSPQGHEQYF
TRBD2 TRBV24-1 CATSETTSGPYNEQFF
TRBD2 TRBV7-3 CAVGSGRIGELFF
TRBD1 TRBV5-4 CASSPIGTGDTGELFF
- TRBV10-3 CASSGQQGVGVEQYF
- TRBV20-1 CSAPQRRGGETQYF
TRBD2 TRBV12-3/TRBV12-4 CASSLAGTTNTGELFF
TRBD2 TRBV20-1 CSAKREGPLEQYF
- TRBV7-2 CASSHDRPLASNTDTQYF
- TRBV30 CAWSTEQSDEQFF
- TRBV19 CASSLGGASNEQYF
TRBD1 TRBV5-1 CASSLGDRVPDTQYF
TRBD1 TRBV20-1 CSARDLDRGRDETQYF
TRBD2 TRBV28 CASSWASGNYEQYF
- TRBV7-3 CASRHLPTGELFF
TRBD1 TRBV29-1 CSADRGNDYGYTF
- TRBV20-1 CSANHRIRTQREAFF
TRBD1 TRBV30 CAWSDGQGTYEQYF
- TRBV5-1 CASSLASGFVGEGEQFF
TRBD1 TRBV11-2 CASRSTGGFGGYTF
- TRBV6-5 CASRRSSEIYNEQFF
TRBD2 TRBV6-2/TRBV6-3 CASSNGLAGRQFF
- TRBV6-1 CALKGGLFTDTQYF
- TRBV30 CAWSVPGSGANVLTF